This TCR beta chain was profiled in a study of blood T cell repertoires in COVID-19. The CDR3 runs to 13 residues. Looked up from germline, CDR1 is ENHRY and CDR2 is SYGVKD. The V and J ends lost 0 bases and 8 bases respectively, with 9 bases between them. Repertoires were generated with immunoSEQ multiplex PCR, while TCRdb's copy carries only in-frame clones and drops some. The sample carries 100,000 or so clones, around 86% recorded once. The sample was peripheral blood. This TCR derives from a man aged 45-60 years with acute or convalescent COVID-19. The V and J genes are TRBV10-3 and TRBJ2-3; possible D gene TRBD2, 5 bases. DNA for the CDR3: TGTGCCATCAGTGAGTCGAGCCGGGGTACGCAGTATTTT. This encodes CAISESSRGTQYF.